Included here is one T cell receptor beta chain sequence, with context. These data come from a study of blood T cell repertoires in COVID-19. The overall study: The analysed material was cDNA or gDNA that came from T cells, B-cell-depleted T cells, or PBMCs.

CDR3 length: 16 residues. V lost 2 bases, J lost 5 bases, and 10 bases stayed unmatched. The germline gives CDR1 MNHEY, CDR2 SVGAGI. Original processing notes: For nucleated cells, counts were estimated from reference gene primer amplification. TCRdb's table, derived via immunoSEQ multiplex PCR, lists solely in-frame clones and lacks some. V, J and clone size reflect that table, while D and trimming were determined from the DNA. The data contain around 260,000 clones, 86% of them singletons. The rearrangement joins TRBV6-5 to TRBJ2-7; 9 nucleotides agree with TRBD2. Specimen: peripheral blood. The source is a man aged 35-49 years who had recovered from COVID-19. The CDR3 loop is CASSYNAGGPQNEQYF. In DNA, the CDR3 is TGTGCCAGCAGTTACAATGCGGGAGGGCCTCAGAACGAGCAGTACTTC.